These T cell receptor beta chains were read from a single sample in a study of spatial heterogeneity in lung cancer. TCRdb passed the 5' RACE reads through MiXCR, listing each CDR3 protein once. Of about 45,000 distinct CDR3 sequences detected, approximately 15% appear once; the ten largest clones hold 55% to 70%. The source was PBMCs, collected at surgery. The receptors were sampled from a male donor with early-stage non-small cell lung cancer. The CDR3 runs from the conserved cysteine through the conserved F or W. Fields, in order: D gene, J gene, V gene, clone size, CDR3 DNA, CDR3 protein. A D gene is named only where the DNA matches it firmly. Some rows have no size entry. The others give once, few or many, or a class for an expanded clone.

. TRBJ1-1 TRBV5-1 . TGCGCCAGCAGCTTGCAGGCGGACAACACTGAAGCTTTCTTT CASSLQADNTEAFF
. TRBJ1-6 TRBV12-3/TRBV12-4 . TGTGCCAGCAGCAATGATTCACCCCTCCACTTT CASSNDSPLHF
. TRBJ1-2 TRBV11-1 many TGTGCCAGCAGCTACGGACGGGGCGCTTATTCAGATGGCTACACCTTC CASSYGRGAYSDGYTF
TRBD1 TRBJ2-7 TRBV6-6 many TGTGCCAGCAGTTCATCCTCGGGACAGGGCCCGGGAGAGCAGTACTTC CASSSSSGQGPGEQYF
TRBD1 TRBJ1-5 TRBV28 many TGTGCCAGCAGCCGACAGGGTGTCGGCCAGCCCCAGCATTTT CASSRQGVGQPQHF
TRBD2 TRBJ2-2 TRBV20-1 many TGCAGTGCTAGCCCCCTCAGCGGGAGGGAGGCCGGGGAGCTGTTTTTT CSASPLSGREAGELFF
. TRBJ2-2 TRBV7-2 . TGTGCCAGCAGCTTCCGGGCCAGCGGAACCGGGGAGCTGTTTTTT CASSFRASGTGELFF
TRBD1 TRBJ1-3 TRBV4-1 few TGCGCCAGCAGCGAAGCCGTCTACAGGGGAAGGGCTGGAAACACCATATATTTT CASSEAVYRGRAGNTIYF
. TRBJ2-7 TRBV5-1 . TGCGCCAGCAGCCCCCTTGGATACGAGCAGTACTTC CASSPLGYEQYF
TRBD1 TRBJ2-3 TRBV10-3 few TGTGCCATCGGAGCAGGGGGCGTAGATACGCAGTATTTT CAIGAGGVDTQYF
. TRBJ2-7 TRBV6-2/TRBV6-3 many TGTGCCAGCAGTGGCCAAACAGCGACATCCTCCTACGAGCAGTACTTC CASSGQTATSSYEQYF
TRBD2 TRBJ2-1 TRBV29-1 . TGCTGCGGGAGGCGGGGGGGAGGTCGCAATGAGCAGTTCTTC CCGRRGGGRNEQFF
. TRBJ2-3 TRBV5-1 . TGCGCCAGCAGCTTGGTTGGCCCAGATACGCAGTATTTT CASSLVGPDTQYF
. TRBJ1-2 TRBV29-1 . TGCAGCGTTGGCCCCGGCTACACCTTC CSVGPGYTF
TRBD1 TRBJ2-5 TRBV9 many TGTGCCAGCAGTAAAACCGGGACAGGGGGAGAGACCCAGTACTTC CASSKTGTGGETQYF
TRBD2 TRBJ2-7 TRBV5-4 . TGTGCCAGCAGCCCGCGTCCGGGAGGCGGAAACGAGCAGTACTTC CASSPRPGGGNEQYF